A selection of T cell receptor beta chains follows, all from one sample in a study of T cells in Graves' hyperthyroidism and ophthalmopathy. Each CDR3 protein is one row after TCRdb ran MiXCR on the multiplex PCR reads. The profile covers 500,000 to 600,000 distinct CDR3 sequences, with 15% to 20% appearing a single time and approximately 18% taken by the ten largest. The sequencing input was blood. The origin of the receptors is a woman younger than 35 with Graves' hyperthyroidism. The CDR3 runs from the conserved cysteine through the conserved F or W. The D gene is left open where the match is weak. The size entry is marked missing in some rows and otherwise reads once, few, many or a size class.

TGTGCCAGCAGCCCCCAGTATGATGGCAGGGATCCTAATGAAAAACTGTTTTTT | CASSPQYDGRDPNEKLFF | TRBV7-8 | . | TRBJ1-4 | many
TGTGCCAGCAGCCAAGGGGGGACAGGTCTAGCTAACTATGGCTACACCTTC | CASSQGGTGLANYGYTF | TRBV4-2 | TRBD1 | TRBJ1-2 | .
TGTGCCAGCAGCTTGGTGAGACAGGGGATCTACAATGAGCAGTTCTTC | CASSLVRQGIYNEQFF | TRBV5-6 | TRBD1 | TRBJ2-1 | few
TGCGCCAGCAAGTCGAGCGGGGGGGCCGATGAGCAGTTCTTC | CASKSSGGADEQFF | TRBV5-1 | TRBD2 | TRBJ2-1 | many
TGTGCCAGCAGTTTAATTCGAGGGGGCGGGGATACGCAGTATTTT | CASSLIRGGGDTQYF | TRBV12-3/TRBV12-4 | TRBD1 | TRBJ2-3 | few
TGTGCCTGTAATTCCTACGAGCAGTACTTC | CACNSYEQYF | TRBV9 | . | TRBJ2-7 | few
TGCGCCAGCAGCCAAGATGGGACAGGGTTCTATGGCTACACCTTC | CASSQDGTGFYGYTF | TRBV4-1 | TRBD1 | TRBJ1-2 | .
TGCGCCAGCAGTGAGAGTAGGAACATGAACTACGAGCAGTACTTC | CASSESRNMNYEQYF | TRBV10-1 | . | TRBJ2-7 | few
TGTGCCAGCAGTTACCAGACCCGGGGCAGGATTTACCCTGAAGCTTTCTTT | CASSYQTRGRIYPEAFF | TRBV6-5 | . | TRBJ1-1 | few
TGTGCCAGCAGCTTAAGACTAGCGGAGCGCACAGATACGCAGTATTTT | CASSLRLAERTDTQYF | TRBV11-2 | TRBD2 | TRBJ2-3 | many
TGTGCCAGCAGCTCCAACCCAGGGGAGCAGTACTTC | CASSSNPGEQYF | TRBV5-6 | . | TRBJ2-7 | .
TGTGCCAGCAGTCAACTAAAAGAATTGGACAGGGGTATATCGGATACGCAGTATTTT | CASSQLKELDRGISDTQYF | TRBV6-2/TRBV6-3 | TRBD1 | TRBJ2-3 | many
TGTGCCAGCAGCCCCACGGGACGCAACCTAGAGCAGTACTTC | CASSPTGRNLEQYF | TRBV7-9 | . | TRBJ2-7 | many
TGTGCCAGTAGTATATCCCCCGGGACAGCAGTCTACGAGCAGTACTTC | CASSISPGTAVYEQYF | TRBV19 | TRBD1 | TRBJ2-7 | .
TGCGCCAGCAGCTTGGGGTCGGCCCTCCGGGATGATACGCAGTATTTT | CASSLGSALRDDTQYF | TRBV5-1 | . | TRBJ2-3 | .
TGCGCCAGCAGCCAGGAATCGCGCACCGGGGAGCTGTTTTTT | CASSQESRTGELFF | TRBV4-1 | . | TRBJ2-2 | .
TGTGCCAGCAAGAATCTAGCGGGTCCGGAGACCCAGTACTTC | CASKNLAGPETQYF | TRBV6-2/TRBV6-3 | TRBD2 | TRBJ2-5 | .
TGTGCCAGCAGCATAGGACACACAAGCTCTGGAAACACCATATATTTT | CASSIGHTSSGNTIYF | TRBV5-8 | . | TRBJ1-3 | .
TGTACCAGCAGCCGCCGGGACAGGGACAGCGAGCAGTACTTC | CTSSRRDRDSEQYF | TRBV3-1 | TRBD1 | TRBJ2-7 | few
TGTGCCAGCAGTTACTCGATAGCCTCTGTAGATACGCAGTATTTT | CASSYSIASVDTQYF | TRBV6-5 | . | TRBJ2-3 | few
TGTGCCAGCAGCTTTGAGGCGTCAAATTCACCCCTCCACTTT | CASSFEASNSPLHF | TRBV7-9 | . | TRBJ1-6 | .
TGCGCCAGCAGCACCCGGGACAGGGGGGCGCCTTACACCGGGGAGCTGTTTTTT | CASSTRDRGAPYTGELFF | TRBV5-1 | TRBD1 | TRBJ2-2 | many
TGTGCCAGCAGCCAAGATCACGGGACCCAGTACTTC | CASSQDHGTQYF | TRBV3-1 | . | TRBJ2-5 | many
TGTGCCAGCAGCTTAGGCCCACAAACTTACGAGCAGTACTTC | CASSLGPQTYEQYF | TRBV13 | . | TRBJ2-7 | .
TGTGCCCGCAGCTTTAGGGTGAACACTGAAGCTTTCTTT | CARSFRVNTEAFF | TRBV13 | . | TRBJ1-1 | many
TGTGCCAGTAGTCCAGGACCAGGTGGAGGAAACACCATATATTTT | CASSPGPGGGNTIYF | TRBV19 | . | TRBJ1-3 | once
TGTGCCTGGAGTGTGACAGCTTATGGCTACACCTTC | CAWSVTAYGYTF | TRBV30 | . | TRBJ1-2 | many
TGTGCCAGCAGTTTGACCCAGGGCCCCCCGTACAATGAGCAGTTCTTC | CASSLTQGPPYNEQFF | TRBV28 | . | TRBJ2-1 | many
TGTGCCAGCAGTTACGAGCGGAGGATTCAAAATGAGCAGTTCTTC | CASSYERRIQNEQFF | TRBV6-1 | . | TRBJ2-1 | .
TGCGCCAGCAGTGCCGTCAGGGAGAGGACTACAGATACGCAGTATTTT | CASSAVRERTTDTQYF | TRBV10-1 | . | TRBJ2-3 | .
TGTGCCAGTAGTAAATTACGGGGGAGCTCCTACAATGAGCAGTTCTTC | CASSKLRGSSYNEQFF | TRBV19 | . | TRBJ2-1 | .
TGCAGCGCCGCCCGAGGGGCGGGGGGCCCCGGGGAGCTGTTTTTT | CSAARGAGGPGELFF | TRBV29-1 | TRBD2 | TRBJ2-2 | .
TGTGCCACAGCACGGGACAGGAGCTACGAGCAGTACTTC | CATARDRSYEQYF | TRBV15 | TRBD1 | TRBJ2-7 | few
TGTGCCAGCAGGCCGGCAATAGCTTCCGGGGAGCTGTTTTTT | CASRPAIASGELFF | TRBV7-7 | . | TRBJ2-2 | .
TGTGCCAGCAGCGGCAACGGGGGGGCGACAGATACGCAGTATTTT | CASSGNGGATDTQYF | TRBV9 | TRBD2 | TRBJ2-3 | few
TGCGCCAGCAGCTTACAGGGCGCCTGGAACACTGAAGCTTTCTTT | CASSLQGAWNTEAFF | TRBV5-1 | . | TRBJ1-1 | many
TGCAGTGCTAGGGGGACAGCAAGCTCCTACAATGAGCAGTTCTTC | CSARGTASSYNEQFF | TRBV20-1 | TRBD1 | TRBJ2-1 | .
TGCAGTGCTAGCTCGACTAGCGGGAGGTTCTCCTACAATGAGCAGTTCTTC | CSASSTSGRFSYNEQFF | TRBV20-1 | TRBD2 | TRBJ2-1 | many
TGCGCCAGCAGCGGTGTCCTGCGAGATACGCAGTATTTT | CASSGVLRDTQYF | TRBV4-3 | . | TRBJ2-3 | few
TGCGCCAGCAGAGGACGTGAGGGCAGAGCGACTGAAGCTTTCTTT | CASRGREGRATEAFF | TRBV10-2 | . | TRBJ1-1 | many